This passage covers 4 T cell receptor beta chains from one sample sequenced in a study of T cells after yellow fever vaccination. TCRdb processed the 5' RACE reads anew with MiXCR; each CDR3 protein has one entry. Found here are approximately 300,000 distinct CDR3 sequences, about 11% of them singletons; the top ten hold 3% to 3.5%. Sequenced here: CD4+ T cells sorted from PBMCs, sampled 45 days after the yellow fever booster vaccination. These receptors were obtained from a man aged 18-30 years who received the YFV17D yellow fever vaccine.

This clonotype was detected only a few times. The chain uses TRBV19 and TRBJ1-2; 8 bases align to TRBD1. The V segment lost 5 bases and the J segment 4 bases; nucleotides outside the gene matches: 6. The CDR3 consists of 14 residues. Looked up from germline, CDR1 is LNHDA and CDR2 is SQIVND (reference sequence). The CDR3 loop is CASSLAGGTYGYTF. The CDR3 DNA reads TGTGCCAGTAGTTTGGCAGGGGGCACCTATGGCTACACCTTC.

The gene calls are TRBV4-1 and TRBJ1-1; D is undetermined. V lost 7 bases and J lost 1, with 16 bases in between. The CDR3 sequence is 15 residues long. Germline V gene data show CDR1 as MGHRA and CDR2 as YSYEKL. In DNA form, the CDR3 reads TGCGCCAGCAAAAACCTGATCGGGGAGAACACTGAAGCTTTCTTT. It yields the protein CASKNLIGENTEAFF.

This chain joins TRBV7-2 and TRBJ1-5; weak D call: TRBD1 (6 bases). The CDR3 consists of 15 residues. CDR1 and CDR2 (germline): SGHTA, FQGNSA. The germline V and J ends were trimmed by 1 base and 4 bases, with 11 bases remaining between them. The CDR3 nucleotides are TGTGCCAGCAGCTTAGTTAGCCAGGGGAATCAGCCCCAGCATTTT. Amino acid sequence: CASSLVSQGNQPQHF.

CDR3 amino acids: CASSLVGASSGANVLTF. The DNA for the CDR3 is TGTGCCAGCAGCTTAGTGGGGGCTAGCTCTGGGGCCAACGTCCTGACTTTC. V usage is TRBV7-2 and J usage is TRBJ2-6, with D perhaps TRBD1 (6 bases). Germline V gene lookup returns CDR1 SGHTA and CDR2 FQGNSA. The CDR3 extends over 17 amino acids. V was clipped by 1 base and J by 0 bases, with 10 bases between them.